The 26 T cell receptor beta chains below were found in one sample sequenced in a study of blood T cell repertoires in COVID-19 (dated by TCRdb to 2018 to 2021). Library construction relied on the immunoSEQ multiplex PCR assay. TCRdb stores this immuneACCESS table with in-frame sequences only. Part of the clones is absent; in the studies checked, under half of the shortfall reflects unresolved V genes, and no reason is known for the rest. The sample yields roughly 180,000 clones; 81% were counted once. The top ten clonotypes cover around 6% of the sample. Sequencing was carried out using PBMCs or T cells enriched from blood (not recorded which). The receptors shown here come from a middle-aged woman with acute COVID-19.

The chain employs TRBV27 and TRBJ2-3; 11 bases agree with TRBD2. Germline loops: CDR1 MNHEY, CDR2 SMNVEV (reference sequence). The V gene end was trimmed by 5 bases and the J gene end by 2 bases; junction bases not matched to a gene: 6. CDR3 size: 16 residues. The CDR3 here is CASSLTSGVDTDTQYF. In DNA, the CDR3 is TGTGCCAGCAGTCTGACTAGCGGGGTCGACACAGATACGCAGTATTTT.

CDR3 amino acids: CASTRDRDGNEQFF. Written as DNA, the CDR3 is TGTGCCAGCACCCGGGACAGGGATGGCAATGAGCAGTTCTTC. The rearrangement joins TRBV28 to TRBJ2-1, with TRBD1 matching 9 bases. The CDR3 spans 14 residues. Germline V gives CDR1 MDHEN, CDR2 SYDVKM. The junction had 7 bases not matched to a gene; V was cut back by 7 bases and J by 6 bases.

The V call is TRBV5-1, the J call TRBJ1-2, with D perhaps TRBD1 (6 bases). CDR1 SGHRS and CDR2 YFSETQ come from the germline V gene. V shed 0 bases and J shed 0 bases, with 9 bases lying between them. The CDR3 has 15 residues. DNA of the CDR3: TGCGCCAGCAGCTTGGAGGCAGGGGCTAACTATGGCTACACCTTC. It translates to CASSLEAGANYGYTF.

The V gene is TRBV19, the J gene TRBJ2-3; D unresolved. Trimming took 1 base from V and 3 from J, leaving 5 bases between them. The CDR3 covers 13 residues. Germline CDR1 is LNHDA and CDR2 is SQIVND (reference sequence). The CDR3 DNA reads TGTGCCAGTAGTATAGCCAGGACAGATACGCAGTATTTT. Translating gives CASSIARTDTQYF.

This clone was observed at least ten times. This chain uses TRBV5-4 with TRBJ2-2; 7 bases agree with TRBD1. CDR3 size: 15 residues. Germline-derived CDR1 and CDR2 are SGHNT and YYREEE (reference sequence). The V and J ends lost 6 bases and 0 bases, in that order; junction bases with no gene match: 5. CDR3 residues: CASKPGQSNTGELFF. The CDR3 region has the DNA TGTGCCAGCAAACCGGGACAGTCGAACACCGGGGAGCTGTTTTTT.

This clone turned up a few times. The chain carries TRBV18 and TRBJ1-1; the D is unclear. With 3 bases removed from V and 1 base from J, the gap between germline ends came to 12 bases. The CDR3 runs to 15 residues. Germline V gives CDR1 KGHSH, CDR2 LQKENI. The CDR3 loop reads CASSPPATRNTEAFF. CDR3 bases: TGTGCCAGCTCACCTCCTGCCACAAGGAACACTGAAGCTTTCTTT.

The rearrangement joins TRBV11-3 to TRBJ2-1; 10 bases map to TRBD2. From germline, CDR1 is SGHNT and CDR2 YENEEA. Trimming cost V 0 bases and J 9 bases; bases outside gene matches: 5. The CDR3 is made up of 15 amino acids. The CDR3 sequence: CASSLEAGGLGEQFF. As DNA, the CDR3 is TGTGCCAGCAGCTTAGAAGCGGGAGGGCTGGGTGAGCAGTTCTTC.

DNA for the CDR3: TGCAGTGCTAGTTCCTATGAAAAACTGTTTTTT. Translating gives CSASSYEKLFF. This chain connects TRBV20-1 to TRBJ1-4; D remains ambiguous. The V gene lost 3 bases and the J gene lost 6 bases, with 5 bases spanning the gap. Germline-derived CDR1 and CDR2 are DFQATT and SNEGSKA (reference sequence). This CDR3 is 11 amino acids long.

The V gene is TRBV7-3, the J gene TRBJ2-2; weak D call: TRBD1 (6 bases). Trimming cost V 5 bases and J 4 bases, with 20 bases left between them. Germline CDR1 reads SGHTA; CDR2 reads FQGTGA. This CDR3 contains 17 residues. The CDR3 region is CASSLLPPGVATGELFF. The CDR3 bases are TGTGCCAGCAGCCTCCTGCCCCCAGGGGTGGCCACCGGGGAGCTGTTTTTT.

This chain links TRBV11-2 with TRBJ2-1, with TRBD2 matching over 9 bases. The CDR3 is 15 amino acids. Losses at the gene ends were 7 bases for V and 2 bases for J; bases not matched to a gene: 6. The germline CDR1 and CDR2 sequences are SGHAT and FQNNGV. As DNA, the CDR3 is TGTGCCAGCACCTCGCGGGGGGGGGCCTACAATGAGCAGTTCTTC. Translation: CASTSRGGAYNEQFF.

The chain employs TRBV16 and TRBJ1-1, with D tentatively TRBD1 (5 bases). Germline V gene lookup returns CDR1 KGHSY and CDR2 FQNENV. There are 15 residues in the CDR3. V lost 0 bases and J 3 bases, leaving 11 bases between the germline ends. The CDR3 coding sequence is TGTGCCAGCAGCCAATCTGCAGGGATGGACACTGAAGCTTTCTTT. Amino acid sequence: CASSQSAGMDTEAFF.

The chain is built from TRBV2 and TRBJ1-2, with 8 bases aligning to TRBD1. The junction had 5 bases not matched to a gene; V was cut back by 2 bases and J by 12 bases. This CDR3 has 12 amino acids. Germline CDR1 reads SNHLY; CDR2 reads FYNNEI. The CDR3 here is CASSELQGAHTF. The CDR3 bases are TGTGCCAGCAGTGAATTGCAGGGGGCGCACACCTTC.

The rearrangement links TRBV5-1 to TRBJ2-7; 8 positions agree with TRBD2. The CDR3 contains 15 residues. V was clipped by 3 bases and J by 3 bases; unmatched bases: 8. Germline-derived CDR1 and CDR2 are SGHRS and YFSETQ. CDR3 amino acids: CASSSSTSVGYEQYF. DNA for the CDR3: TGCGCCAGCAGCTCATCGACTAGCGTTGGCTACGAGCAGTACTTC.

The chain carries TRBV5-6 and TRBJ2-7; D unresolved. Per the germline V gene, CDR1 is SGHDT and CDR2 is YYEEEE. The CDR3 consists of 12 residues. Trimming took 3 bases from V and 6 from J, leaving 10 bases between them. The CDR3 spells CASSSTSGEQYF. CDR3 nucleotide sequence: TGTGCCAGCAGCTCGACGTCAGGCGAGCAGTACTTC.

The chain uses TRBV12-3 or TRBV12-4 and TRBJ1-1; D may be TRBD1 (5 bases). The CDR3 has 12 residues. Trimming removed 3 bases from V and 3 bases from J, with 5 bases in between. The CDR3 DNA sequence: TGTGCCAGCAGTTTGACAGACACTGAAGCTTTCTTT. Translated, it gives CASSLTDTEAFF.

The rearrangement joins TRBV6-1 to TRBJ1-1, with a weak D call TRBD1 (6 bases). The CDR3 length is 13 residues. Trimming removed 7 bases at V and 5 bases at J, with 14 bases between. Germline V lookup: CDR1 MNHNS, CDR2 SASEGT. The CDR3 bases are TGTGCCAGCACTAGGGGGGGGCGAACTGAAGCTTTCTTT. Translating it yields CASTRGGRTEAFF.

The chain uses TRBV3-1 (or the pseudogene TRBV3-2) and TRBJ2-2; tentatively, D is TRBD2 (5 bases). This CDR3 is built from 15 residues. The V gene's germline CDR1 is LGHDT and CDR2 YNNKEL (reference sequence). V shed 4 bases and J shed 0 bases, with 9 bases lying between them. The CDR3 reads CASSPWTPNTGELFF. The CDR3 DNA follows: TGTGCCAGCAGCCCGTGGACTCCGAACACCGGGGAGCTGTTTTTT.

The rearrangement joins TRBV5-4 to TRBJ1-1; possible D gene TRBD1, 5 bases. The V gene lost 3 bases and the J gene lost 5 bases, with 17 bases spanning the gap. CDR3 length: 15 amino acids. The germline V gene encodes CDR1 SGHNT and CDR2 YYREEE (reference sequence). The CDR3 protein is CASSSEGLGRTEAFF. The CDR3 nucleotides are TGTGCCAGCAGCTCGGAGGGGCTAGGTAGGACTGAAGCTTTCTTT.

This clone appeared a few times. CDR3 residues: CASSISGSLGNEQFF. DNA for the CDR3: TGTGCCAGTAGTATTAGCGGGAGTCTAGGCAATGAGCAGTTCTTC. The chain carries TRBV19 and TRBJ2-1; 9 bases line up with TRBD2. V lost 3 bases, J lost 6 bases, and 6 bases stayed unmatched. This CDR3 is built from 15 residues. CDR1 and CDR2 from the germline V gene are LNHDA and SQIVND (reference sequence).

This clone appeared a few times. V and J are TRBV12-3 or TRBV12-4 and TRBJ2-2; possible D gene TRBD2, 5 bases. There are 11 residues in the CDR3. Between the trimmed V and J ends, which lost 7 bases and 6 bases, there was a span of 6 bases. The CDR3 bases are TGTGCCAGCAAACTAGCCGGGGAGCTGTTTTTT. Protein product: CASKLAGELFF.

This sequence joins TRBV12-3 or TRBV12-4 and TRBJ1-2, with 9 positions matching TRBD1. V lost 5 bases, J lost 6 bases, and 1 base stayed unmatched. The CDR3 loop spans 12 amino acids. This CDR3 reads CASSGTGHGYTF. In nucleotides, the CDR3 is TGTGCCAGCAGTGGGACAGGGCATGGCTACACCTTC.

This clone was counted between two and nine times. The V call is TRBV12-5, the J call TRBJ2-3; 10 bases are a match to TRBD2. This CDR3 spans 13 amino acids. The germline V gene encodes CDR1 LGHNT and CDR2 FRNRAP. V gave up 5 bases and J gave up 6 bases; unmatched junction bases: 2. The CDR3 DNA reads as TGTGCTAGTGGTCTAGCGGGAGCTGATACGCAGTATTTT. It codes for CASGLAGADTQYF.

The chain employs TRBV7-2 and TRBJ2-2; maybe TRBD1 (5 bases). Deletions cut 1 base from V and 1 base from J, with 13 bases between. The CDR3 loop spans 17 amino acids. Germline CDR1 SGHTA, CDR2 FQGNSA. CDR3 loop: CASSLGNRLGNTGELFF. CDR3 DNA: TGTGCCAGCAGCTTAGGGAACAGGCTCGGGAACACCGGGGAGCTGTTTTTT.

A few counts support this clone. The V call is TRBV30, the J call TRBJ1-2; tentatively, D is TRBD1 (6 bases). This CDR3 is 12 amino acids long. Germline CDR1 GTSNPN, CDR2 SVGIG (reference sequence). Trimming shortened V by 1 base and J by 8 bases, and 11 bases separated the two germline ends. DNA of the CDR3: TGTGCCTGGAGTGCAGGGGCAGGGGGCTACACCTTC. It encodes CAWSAGAGGYTF.

This rearrangement joins TRBV5-4 to TRBJ2-1; 8 nucleotides align to TRBD2. CDR3 size: 18 residues. Unmatched junction bases numbered 8, after V lost 0 bases and J lost 0 bases. The germline CDR1 and CDR2 sequences are SGHNT and YYREEE (reference sequence). The CDR3 loop reads CASSLVTLAGSSYNEQFF. In DNA form, the CDR3 reads TGTGCCAGCAGCTTGGTGACCCTAGCGGGCAGCTCCTACAATGAGCAGTTCTTC.

The chain recombines TRBV9 with TRBJ1-3; 7 bases align to TRBD1. V was clipped by 4 bases and J by 4 bases; unmatched bases: 5. The CDR3 covers 14 residues. CDR1 is SGDLS and CDR2 is YYNGEE in the germline V gene. Here the CDR3 DNA reads TGTGCCAGCAGCTTCCAGGGGGAAGGAAACACCATATATTTT. This encodes CASSFQGEGNTIYF.